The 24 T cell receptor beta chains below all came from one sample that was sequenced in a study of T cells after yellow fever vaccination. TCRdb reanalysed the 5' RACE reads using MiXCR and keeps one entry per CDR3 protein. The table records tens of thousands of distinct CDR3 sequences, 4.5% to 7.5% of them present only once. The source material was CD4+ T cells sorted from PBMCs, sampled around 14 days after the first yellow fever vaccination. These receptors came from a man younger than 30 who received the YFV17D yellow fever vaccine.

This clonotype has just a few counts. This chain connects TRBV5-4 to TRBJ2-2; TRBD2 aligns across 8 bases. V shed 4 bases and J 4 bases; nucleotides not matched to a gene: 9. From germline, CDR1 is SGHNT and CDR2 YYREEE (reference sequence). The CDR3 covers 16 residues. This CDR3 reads CASSRGGAPFTGELFF. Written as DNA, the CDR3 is TGTGCCAGCAGCCGGGGGGGAGCGCCCTTCACCGGGGAGCTGTTTTTT.

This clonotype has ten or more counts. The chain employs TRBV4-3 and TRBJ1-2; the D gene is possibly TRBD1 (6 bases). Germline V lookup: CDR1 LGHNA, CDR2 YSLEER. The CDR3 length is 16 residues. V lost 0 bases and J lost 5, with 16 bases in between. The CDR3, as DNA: TGCGCCAGCAGCCAAGATCTGGTCACAGGGCCATATGGCTACACCTTC. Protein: CASSQDLVTGPYGYTF.

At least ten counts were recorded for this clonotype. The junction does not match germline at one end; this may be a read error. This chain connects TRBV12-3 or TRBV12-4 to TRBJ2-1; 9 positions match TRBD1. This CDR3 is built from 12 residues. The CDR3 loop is CASSLLRQGVLF. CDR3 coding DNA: TGTGCCAGCAGTCTACTGCGACAGGGGGTTCTGTTC.

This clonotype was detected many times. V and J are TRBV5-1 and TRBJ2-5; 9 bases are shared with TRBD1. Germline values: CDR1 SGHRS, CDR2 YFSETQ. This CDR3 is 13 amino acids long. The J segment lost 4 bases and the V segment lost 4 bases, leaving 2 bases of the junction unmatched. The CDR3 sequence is CASSGGQGETQYF. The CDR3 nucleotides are TGCGCCAGCAGCGGGGGACAGGGAGAGACCCAGTACTTC. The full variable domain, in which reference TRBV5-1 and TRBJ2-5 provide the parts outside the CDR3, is KAGVTQTPRYLIKTRGQQVTLSCSPISGHRSVSWYQQTPGQGLQFLFEYFSETQRNKGNFPGRFSGRQFSNSRSEMNVSTLELGDSALYLCASSGGQGETQYFGPGTRLLVL.

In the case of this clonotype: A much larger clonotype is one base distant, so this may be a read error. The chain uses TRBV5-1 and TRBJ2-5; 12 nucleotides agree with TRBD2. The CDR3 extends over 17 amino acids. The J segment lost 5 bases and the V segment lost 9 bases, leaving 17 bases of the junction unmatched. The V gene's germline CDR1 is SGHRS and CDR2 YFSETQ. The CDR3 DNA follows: TGCGCCACCGGCTGGACTAGCGGGGCCTCGGGGGGGGAGACCCAGTACTTC. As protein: CATGWTSGASGGETQYF.

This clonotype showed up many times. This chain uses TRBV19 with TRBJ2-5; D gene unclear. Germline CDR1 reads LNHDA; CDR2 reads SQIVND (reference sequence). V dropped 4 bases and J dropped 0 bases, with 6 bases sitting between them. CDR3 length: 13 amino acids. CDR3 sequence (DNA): TGTGCCAGTAGTAAGGCGGACCAAGAGACCCAGTACTTC. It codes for CASSKADQETQYF. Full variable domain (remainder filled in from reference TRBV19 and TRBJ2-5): DGGITQSPKYLFRKEGQNVTLSCEQNLNHDAMYWYRQDPGQGLRLIYYSQIVNDFQKGDIAEGYSVSREKKESFPLTVTSAQKNPTAFYLCASSKADQETQYFGPGTRLLVL.

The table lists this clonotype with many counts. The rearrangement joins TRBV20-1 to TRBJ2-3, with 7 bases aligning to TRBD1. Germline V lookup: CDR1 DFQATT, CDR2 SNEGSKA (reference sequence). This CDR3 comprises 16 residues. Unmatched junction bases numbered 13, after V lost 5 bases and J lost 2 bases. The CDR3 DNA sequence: TGCAGTGCTCCAGGGGGTGGGCAGACACTCACAGATACGCAGTATTTT. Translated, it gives CSAPGGGQTLTDTQYF.

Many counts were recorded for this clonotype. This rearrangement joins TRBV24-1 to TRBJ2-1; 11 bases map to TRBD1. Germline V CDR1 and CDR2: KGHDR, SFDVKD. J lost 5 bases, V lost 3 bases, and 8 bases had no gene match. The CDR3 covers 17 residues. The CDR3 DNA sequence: TGTGCCACCAGTGATCCGGCCGGGACAGGGGGGGACAATGAGCAGTTCTTC. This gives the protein CATSDPAGTGGDNEQFF.

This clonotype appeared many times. CDR3 in DNA: TGTGCCAGCAGCTTAACTAGCGGGGCCAATGAGCAGTTCTTC. Its translation is CASSLTSGANEQFF. This sequence joins TRBV7-3 and TRBJ2-1, with 8 bases identical to TRBD2. CDR3 length: 14 residues. Germline V gene sequence: CDR1 SGHTA, CDR2 FQGTGA. Trimming at V came to 0 bases and at J to 6 bases, leaving 1 base not matched to a gene.

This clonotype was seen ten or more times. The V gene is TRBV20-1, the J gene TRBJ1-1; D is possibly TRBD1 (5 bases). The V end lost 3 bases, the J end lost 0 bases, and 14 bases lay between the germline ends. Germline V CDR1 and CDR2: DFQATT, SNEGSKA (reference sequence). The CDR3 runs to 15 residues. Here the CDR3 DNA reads TGCAGTGCTAGTAGGGCAGGGACGCTGAACACTGAAGCTTTCTTT. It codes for CSASRAGTLNTEAFF.

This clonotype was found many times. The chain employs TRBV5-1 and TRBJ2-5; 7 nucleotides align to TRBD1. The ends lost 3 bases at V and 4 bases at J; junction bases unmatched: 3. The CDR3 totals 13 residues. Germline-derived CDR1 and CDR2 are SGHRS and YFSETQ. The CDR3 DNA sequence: TGCGCCAGCAGCTCGGGACAGAGAGAGACCCAGTACTTC. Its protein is CASSSGQRETQYF. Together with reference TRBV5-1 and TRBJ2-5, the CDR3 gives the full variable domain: KAGVTQTPRYLIKTRGQQVTLSCSPISGHRSVSWYQQTPGQGLQFLFEYFSETQRNKGNFPGRFSGRQFSNSRSEMNVSTLELGDSALYLCASSSGQRETQYFGPGTRLLVL.

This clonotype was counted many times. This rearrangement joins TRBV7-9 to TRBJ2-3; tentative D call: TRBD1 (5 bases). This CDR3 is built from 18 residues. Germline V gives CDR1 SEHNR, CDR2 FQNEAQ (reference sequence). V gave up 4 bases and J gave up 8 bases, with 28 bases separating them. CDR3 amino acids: CASSSRFRLGERSATQYF. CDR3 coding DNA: TGTGCCAGCAGCTCCCGTTTCCGGCTAGGGGAAAGGTCGGCTACGCAGTATTTT.

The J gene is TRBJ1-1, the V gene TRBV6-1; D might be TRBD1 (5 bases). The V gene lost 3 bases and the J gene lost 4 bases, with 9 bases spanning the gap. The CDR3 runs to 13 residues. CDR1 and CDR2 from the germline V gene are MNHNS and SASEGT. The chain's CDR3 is CASSDMGGTEAFF. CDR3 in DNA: TGTGCCAGCAGTGATATGGGGGGCACTGAAGCTTTCTTT.

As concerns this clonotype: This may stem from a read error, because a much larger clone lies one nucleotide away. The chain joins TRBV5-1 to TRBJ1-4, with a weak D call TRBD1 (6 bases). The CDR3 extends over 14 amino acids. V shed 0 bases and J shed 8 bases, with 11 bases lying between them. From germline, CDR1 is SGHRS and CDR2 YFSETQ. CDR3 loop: CASSLVGAREKLFF. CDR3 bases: TGCGCCAGCAGCTTGGTGGGGGCGCGGGAAAAACTGTTTTTT. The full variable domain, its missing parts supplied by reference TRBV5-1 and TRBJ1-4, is KAGVTQTPRYLIKTRGQQVTLSCSPISGHRSVSWYQQTPGQGLQFLFEYFSETQRNKGNFPGRFSGRQFSNSRSEMNVSTLELGDSALYLCASSLVGAREKLFFGSGTQLSVL.

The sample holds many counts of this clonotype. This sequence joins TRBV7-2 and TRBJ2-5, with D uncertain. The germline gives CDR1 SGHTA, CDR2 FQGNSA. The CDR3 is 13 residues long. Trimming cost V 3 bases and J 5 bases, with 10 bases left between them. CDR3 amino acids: CASSFIPRETQYF. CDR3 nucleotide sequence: TGTGCCAGCAGCTTTATTCCTCGGGAGACCCAGTACTTC.

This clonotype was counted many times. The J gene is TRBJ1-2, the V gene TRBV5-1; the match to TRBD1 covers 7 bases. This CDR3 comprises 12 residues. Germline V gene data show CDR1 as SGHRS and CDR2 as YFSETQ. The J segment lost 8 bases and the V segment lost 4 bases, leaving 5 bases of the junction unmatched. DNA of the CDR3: TGCGCCAGCAGCACCGACAGGGCGGGCTACACCTTC. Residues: CASSTDRAGYTF.

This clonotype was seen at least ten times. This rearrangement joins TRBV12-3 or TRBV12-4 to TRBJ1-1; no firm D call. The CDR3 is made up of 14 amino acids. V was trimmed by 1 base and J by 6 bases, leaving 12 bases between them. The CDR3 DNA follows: TGTGCCAGCAGTTTAGAGTGGGAAGGCGCTGAAGCTTTCTTT. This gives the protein CASSLEWEGAEAFF.

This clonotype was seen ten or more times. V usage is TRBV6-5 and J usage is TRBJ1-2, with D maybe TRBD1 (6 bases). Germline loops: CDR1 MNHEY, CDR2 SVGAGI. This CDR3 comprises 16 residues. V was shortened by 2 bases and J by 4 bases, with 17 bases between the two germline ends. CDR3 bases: TGTGCCAGCAGTTACCTCCCGGGTCAGGGGAGCTATGGCTACACCTTC. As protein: CASSYLPGQGSYGYTF.

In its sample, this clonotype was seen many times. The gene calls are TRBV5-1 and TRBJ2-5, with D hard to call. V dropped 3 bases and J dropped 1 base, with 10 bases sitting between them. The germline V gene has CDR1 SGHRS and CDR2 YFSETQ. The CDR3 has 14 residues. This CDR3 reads CASSSGSTQETQYF. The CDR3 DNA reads TGCGCCAGCAGCTCCGGAAGTACCCAAGAGACCCAGTACTTC.

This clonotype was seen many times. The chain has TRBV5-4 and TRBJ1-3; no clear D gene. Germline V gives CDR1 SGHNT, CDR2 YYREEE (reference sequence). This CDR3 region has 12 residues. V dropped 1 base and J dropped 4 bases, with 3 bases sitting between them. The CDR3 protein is CASSLLGNTIYF. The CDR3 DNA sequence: TGTGCCAGCAGCTTGCTCGGAAACACCATATATTTT.

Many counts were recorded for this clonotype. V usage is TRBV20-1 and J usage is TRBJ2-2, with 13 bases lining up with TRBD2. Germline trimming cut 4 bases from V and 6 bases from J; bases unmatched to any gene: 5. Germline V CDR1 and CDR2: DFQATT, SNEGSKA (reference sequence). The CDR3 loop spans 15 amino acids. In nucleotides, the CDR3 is TGCAGTGCTACATCCGGGACTAGCGGGGCCGGGGAGCTGTTTTTT. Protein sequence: CSATSGTSGAGELFF.

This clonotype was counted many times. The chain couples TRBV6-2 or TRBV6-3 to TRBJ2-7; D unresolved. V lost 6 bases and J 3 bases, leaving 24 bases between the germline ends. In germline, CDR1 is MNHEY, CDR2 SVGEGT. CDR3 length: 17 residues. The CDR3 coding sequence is TGTGCCAGCAGCTATGCCGAGACCCTCTTTCTGTTCTACGAGCAGTACTTC. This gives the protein CASSYAETLFLFYEQYF.

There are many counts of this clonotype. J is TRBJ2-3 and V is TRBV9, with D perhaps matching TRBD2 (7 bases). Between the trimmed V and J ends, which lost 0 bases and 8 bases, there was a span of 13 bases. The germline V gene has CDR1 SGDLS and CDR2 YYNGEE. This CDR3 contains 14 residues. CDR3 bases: TGTGCCAGCAGCGTAGACCCAGGGGAGGGTACGCAGTATTTT. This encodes CASSVDPGEGTQYF.

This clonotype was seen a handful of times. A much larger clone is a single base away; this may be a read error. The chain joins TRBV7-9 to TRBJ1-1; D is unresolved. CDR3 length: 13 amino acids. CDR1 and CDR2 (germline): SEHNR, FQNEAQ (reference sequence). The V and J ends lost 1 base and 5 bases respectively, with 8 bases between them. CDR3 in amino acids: CASSLGELTEAFF. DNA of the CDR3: TGTGCCAGCAGCTTAGGGGAGTTAACTGAAGCTTTCTTT.